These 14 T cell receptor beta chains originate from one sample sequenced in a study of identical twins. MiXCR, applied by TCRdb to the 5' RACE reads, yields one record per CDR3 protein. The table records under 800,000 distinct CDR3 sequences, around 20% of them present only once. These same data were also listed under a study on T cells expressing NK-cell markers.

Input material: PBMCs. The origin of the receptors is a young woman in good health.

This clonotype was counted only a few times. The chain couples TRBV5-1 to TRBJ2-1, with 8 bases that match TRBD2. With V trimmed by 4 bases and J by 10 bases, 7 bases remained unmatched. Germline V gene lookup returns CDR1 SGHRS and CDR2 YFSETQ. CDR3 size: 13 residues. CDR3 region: CASSRGLANEQFF. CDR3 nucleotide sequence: TGCGCCAGCAGCCGAGGACTAGCCAACGAGCAGTTCTTC. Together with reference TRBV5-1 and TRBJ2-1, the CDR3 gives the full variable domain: KAGVTQTPRYLIKTRGQQVTLSCSPISGHRSVSWYQQTPGQGLQFLFEYFSETQRNKGNFPGRFSGRQFSNSRSEMNVSTLELGDSALYLCASSRGLANEQFFGPGTRLTVL.

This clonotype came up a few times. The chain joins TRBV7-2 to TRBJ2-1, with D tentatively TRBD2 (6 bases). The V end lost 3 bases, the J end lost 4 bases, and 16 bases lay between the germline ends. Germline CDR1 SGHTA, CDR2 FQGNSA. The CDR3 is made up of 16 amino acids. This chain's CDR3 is CASSFEVAALYNEQFF. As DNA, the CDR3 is TGTGCCAGCAGCTTTGAAGTAGCGGCCCTGTACAATGAGCAGTTCTTC.

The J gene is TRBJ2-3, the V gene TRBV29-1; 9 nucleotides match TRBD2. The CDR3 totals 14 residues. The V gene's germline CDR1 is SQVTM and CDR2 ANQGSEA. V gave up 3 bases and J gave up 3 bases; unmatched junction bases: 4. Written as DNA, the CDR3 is TGCAGCGTTGAGACAGCGGGAGGAACAGATACGCAGTATTTT. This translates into CSVETAGGTDTQYF.

The CDR3 reads CASSLVVHTEAFF. CDR3 DNA sequence: TGTGCCAGCAGTTTAGTGGTGCACACTGAAGCTTTCTTT. The rearrangement uses TRBV12-3 or TRBV12-4 and TRBJ1-1; D call uncertain. The CDR3 has 13 residues. V was clipped by 1 base and J by 3 bases, with 6 bases between them.

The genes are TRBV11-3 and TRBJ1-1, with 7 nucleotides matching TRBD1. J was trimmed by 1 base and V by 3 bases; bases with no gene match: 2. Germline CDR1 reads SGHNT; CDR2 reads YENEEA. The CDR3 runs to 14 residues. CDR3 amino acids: CASSFKGANTEAFF. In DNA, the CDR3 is TGTGCCAGCAGCTTCAAGGGGGCGAACACTGAAGCTTTCTTT. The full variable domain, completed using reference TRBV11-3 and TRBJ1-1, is EAGVVQSPRYKIIEKKQPVAFWCNPISGHNTLYWYLQNLGQGPELLIRYENEEAVDDSQLPKDRFSAERLKGVDSTLKIQPAELGDSAVYLCASSFKGANTEAFFGQGTRLTVV.

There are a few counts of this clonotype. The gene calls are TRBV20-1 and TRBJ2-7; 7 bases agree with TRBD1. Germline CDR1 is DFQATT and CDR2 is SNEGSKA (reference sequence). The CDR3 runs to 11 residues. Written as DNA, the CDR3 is TGCGCGACAGGGAAATCATACGAGCAGTACTTC. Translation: CATGKSYEQYF.

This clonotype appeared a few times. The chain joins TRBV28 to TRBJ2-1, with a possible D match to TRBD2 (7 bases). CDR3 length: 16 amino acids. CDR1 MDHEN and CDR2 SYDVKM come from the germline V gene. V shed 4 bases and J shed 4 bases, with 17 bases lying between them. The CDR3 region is CASSSSGGTHYNEQFF. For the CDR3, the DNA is TGTGCCAGCAGTTCCTCCGGGGGGACACATTACAATGAGCAGTTCTTC.

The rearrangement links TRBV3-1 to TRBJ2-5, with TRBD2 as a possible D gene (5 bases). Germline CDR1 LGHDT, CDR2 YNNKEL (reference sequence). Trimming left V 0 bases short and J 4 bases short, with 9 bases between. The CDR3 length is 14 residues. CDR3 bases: TGTGCCAGCAGCCAAGATCCGAGGGCAGAGACCCAGTACTTC. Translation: CASSQDPRAETQYF.

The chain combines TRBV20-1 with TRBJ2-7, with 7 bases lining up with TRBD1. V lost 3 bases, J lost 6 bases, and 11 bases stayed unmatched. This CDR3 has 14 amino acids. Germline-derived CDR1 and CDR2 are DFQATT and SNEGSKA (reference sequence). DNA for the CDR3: TGCAGTGCTAGTGGGACAGCTACGATAGTCGAGCAGTACTTC. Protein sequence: CSASGTATIVEQYF.

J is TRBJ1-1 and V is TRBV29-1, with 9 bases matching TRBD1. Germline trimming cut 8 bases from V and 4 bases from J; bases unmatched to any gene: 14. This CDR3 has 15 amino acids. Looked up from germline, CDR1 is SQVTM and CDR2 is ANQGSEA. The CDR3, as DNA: TGCAGCATACTTGGGACAGGGAGGGAGGGCACTGAAGCTTTCTTT. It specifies CSILGTGREGTEAFF. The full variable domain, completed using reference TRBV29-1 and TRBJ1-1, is SAVISQKPSRDICQRGTSLTIQCQVDSQVTMMFWYRQQPGQSLTLIATANQGSEATYESGFVIDKFPISRPNLTFSTLTVSNMSPEDSSIYLCSILGTGREGTEAFFGQGTRLTVV.

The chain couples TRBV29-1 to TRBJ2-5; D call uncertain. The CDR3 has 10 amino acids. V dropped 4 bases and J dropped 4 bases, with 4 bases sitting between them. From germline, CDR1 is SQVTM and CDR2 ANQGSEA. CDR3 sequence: CSVGLETQYF. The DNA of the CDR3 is TGCAGCGTTGGTCTAGAGACCCAGTACTTC.

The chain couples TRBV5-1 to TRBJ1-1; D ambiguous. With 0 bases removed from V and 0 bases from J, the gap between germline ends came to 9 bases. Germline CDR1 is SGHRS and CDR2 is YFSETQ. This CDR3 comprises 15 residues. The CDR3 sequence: CASSLDSLVNTEAFF. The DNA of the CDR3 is TGCGCCAGCAGCTTGGACAGCCTAGTGAACACTGAAGCTTTCTTT. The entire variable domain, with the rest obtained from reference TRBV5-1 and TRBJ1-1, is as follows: KAGVTQTPRYLIKTRGQQVTLSCSPISGHRSVSWYQQTPGQGLQFLFEYFSETQRNKGNFPGRFSGRQFSNSRSEMNVSTLELGDSALYLCASSLDSLVNTEAFFGQGTRLTVV.

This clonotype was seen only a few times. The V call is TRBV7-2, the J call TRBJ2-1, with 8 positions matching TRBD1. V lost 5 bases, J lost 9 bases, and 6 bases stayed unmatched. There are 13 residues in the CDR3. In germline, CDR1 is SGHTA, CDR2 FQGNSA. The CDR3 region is CASSPPTGGEQFF. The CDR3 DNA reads TGTGCCAGCAGCCCGCCCACAGGGGGTGAGCAGTTCTTC.

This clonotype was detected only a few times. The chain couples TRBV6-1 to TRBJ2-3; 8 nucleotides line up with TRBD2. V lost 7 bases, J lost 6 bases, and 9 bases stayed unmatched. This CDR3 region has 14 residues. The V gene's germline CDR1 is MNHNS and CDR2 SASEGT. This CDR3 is CASTPGGAGDTQYF. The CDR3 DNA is TGTGCCAGCACGCCCGGGGGGGCAGGTGATACGCAGTATTTT.